This TCR beta chain was captured in a study of T cell responses to AZD1222 COVID-19 vaccine. Study findings and constraints: Clonal diversity was possibly underestimated, and white British individuals and females predominated among donors. Researchers took repertoire samples only after the peak T cell response had come. The breadth and depth of Spike-specific TCRs increased once two AZD1222 doses had been given. Among those given AZD1222, only six were seropositive at baseline.

Sequencing used immunoSEQ multiplex PCR; TCRdb keeps in-frame clones, though not all of them. The table shows over 50,000 clones, with 80% occurring only once. On this clone itself: What it binds is not known.

The V and J ends lost 2 bases and 1 base, in that order; junction bases with no gene match: 7. Germline-derived CDR1 and CDR2 are KGHSH and LQKENI. The CDR3 runs to 17 residues. This receptor was identified in an adult who received the AZD1222 COVID-19 vaccine. The chain joins TRBV18 to TRBJ1-5, with 8 bases lining up with TRBD1. Sequencing was performed on peripheral blood, taken 28 days after the second AZD1222 dose. In DNA form, the CDR3 reads TGTGCCAGCTCACCAGGACAGGGCCGGGAAAGCAATCAGCCCCAGCATTTT. Protein sequence: CASSPGQGRESNQPQHF.